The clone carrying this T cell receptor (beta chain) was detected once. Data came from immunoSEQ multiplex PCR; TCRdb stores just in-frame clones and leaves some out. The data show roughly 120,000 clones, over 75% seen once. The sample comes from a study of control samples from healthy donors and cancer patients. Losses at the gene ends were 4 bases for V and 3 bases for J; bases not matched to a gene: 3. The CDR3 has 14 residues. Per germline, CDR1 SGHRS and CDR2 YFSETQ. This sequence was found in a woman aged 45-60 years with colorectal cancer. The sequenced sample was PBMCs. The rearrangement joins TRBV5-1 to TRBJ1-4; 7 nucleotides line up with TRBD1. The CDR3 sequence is CASSQDRANEKLFF. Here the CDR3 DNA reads TGCGCCAGCAGCCAAGACAGGGCTAATGAAAAACTGTTTTTT.